The 9 T cell receptor beta chains reported below all come from one sample, sequenced in a study of OX40 agonist ivuxolimab in advanced cancers. The protocol was immunoSEQ multiplex PCR, while the TCRdb copy is restricted to in-frame clones and leaves out a portion. Of some 74,000 clones detected, over 75% appear once; the ten largest clones hold around 0.95%. Material: CD4+ or CD8+ T cells sorted from blood, obtained in a trial of the OX40 agonist ivuxolimab. The source of these receptors is an adult with an advanced solid tumor such as melanoma, head and neck, liver or kidney cancer.

The CDR3 spells CASSSIDRAYEQYF. The DNA for the CDR3 is TGTGCCAGCAGCTCTATCGACAGGGCCTACGAGCAGTACTTC. The chain links TRBV7-2 to TRBJ2-7, with TRBD1 matching over 7 bases. Germline assignment: CDR1 SGHTA and CDR2 FQGNSA. The length of the CDR3 is 14 residues. Unmatched junction bases numbered 5, after V lost 4 bases and J lost 2 bases.

The chain is built from TRBV10-3 and TRBJ2-3, with TRBD2 identical over 9 bases. There are 15 residues in the CDR3. Trimming at V came to 8 bases and at J to 2 bases, leaving 8 bases not matched to a gene. Germline assignment: CDR1 ENHRY and CDR2 SYGVKD. DNA of the CDR3: TGTGCCATCGGTAGCGGGAGACCCCCCACAGATACGCAGTATTTT. It is translated as CAIGSGRPPTDTQYF.

The rearrangement uses TRBV7-2 and TRBJ2-5; D might be TRBD1 (5 bases). From germline, CDR1 is SGHTA and CDR2 FQGNSA. This CDR3 spans 14 amino acids. V was cut by 1 base and J by 3 bases, with 9 bases left in between. The CDR3 DNA follows: TGTGCCAGCAGCTTAGTGGGGCTAAAAGAGACCCAGTACTTC. Translating gives CASSLVGLKETQYF.

The CDR3 spells CASSYGAHEQYF. In nucleotides, the CDR3 is TGTGCCAGCAGTTATGGGGCCCACGAGCAGTACTTC. The genes are TRBV6-6 and TRBJ2-7, with D tentatively TRBD1 (5 bases). CDR1 is MNHNY, CDR2 SVGAGI, per germline (reference sequence). V shed 3 bases and J shed 5 bases, with 8 bases lying between them. The CDR3 covers 12 residues.

The gene calls are TRBV7-9 and TRBJ2-1; D may be TRBD2 (6 bases). The CDR3 has 15 amino acids. The V and J ends lost 5 bases and 4 bases respectively, with 15 bases between them. The V gene's germline CDR1 is SEHNR and CDR2 FQNEAQ (reference sequence). Here the CDR3 reads CASSLRVSGYNEQFF. CDR3 sequence (DNA): TGTGCCAGCAGCCTGCGGGTTAGCGGATACAATGAGCAGTTCTTC.

The CDR3 sequence is CSATNYNEQFF. The CDR3, as DNA: TGCAGTGCTACCAACTACAATGAGCAGTTCTTC. The rearrangement joins TRBV20-1 to TRBJ2-1; D gene ambiguous. The CDR3 consists of 11 residues. Trimming stripped 4 bases from V and 3 bases from J, with 4 bases between. In germline, CDR1 is DFQATT, CDR2 SNEGSKA (reference sequence).

The V and J genes are TRBV19 and TRBJ2-1, with a tentative D call TRBD2 (5 bases). CDR1 and CDR2 from the germline V gene are LNHDA and SQIVND (reference sequence). V was cut by 7 bases and J by 0 bases, with 10 bases left in between. The CDR3 loop spans 14 amino acids. CDR3 bases: TGTGCCAGTATAAGCGGAGACTCCTACAATGAGCAGTTCTTC. Amino acids: CASISGDSYNEQFF.

The chain recombines TRBV5-1 with TRBJ2-3, with D possibly being TRBD2 (6 bases). Trimming left V 4 bases short and J 0 bases short, with 18 bases between. The germline V gene has CDR1 SGHRS and CDR2 YFSETQ. CDR3 size: 17 residues. The CDR3 DNA is TGCGCCAGCAGCCTTCCCCCGGAGGGAACTAGCACAGATACGCAGTATTTT. This gives the protein CASSLPPEGTSTDTQYF. The variable domain in full, with the rest retrieved from reference TRBV5-1 and TRBJ2-3, is KAGVTQTPRYLIKTRGQQVTLSCSPISGHRSVSWYQQTPGQGLQFLFEYFSETQRNKGNFPGRFSGRQFSNSRSEMNVSTLELGDSALYLCASSLPPEGTSTDTQYFGPGTRLTVL.

This clone has a handful of counts. The rearrangement uses TRBV7-9 and TRBJ2-2; 7 bases match TRBD2. V trimming: 3 bases; J trimming: 6 bases; junction bases outside the gene matches: 10. In germline, CDR1 is SEHNR, CDR2 FQNEAQ (reference sequence). CDR3 size: 16 residues. CDR3 coding DNA: TGTGCCAGCAGCTTCGTCCCTGGACTAGTTCCCGGGGAGCTGTTTTTT. Its translation: CASSFVPGLVPGELFF.